This T cell receptor (beta chain) was sequenced during a study of blood T cell repertoires in COVID-19. The method was immunoSEQ multiplex PCR; TCRdb's version includes in-frame clones alone and lacks a portion of them. Of roughly 160,000 clones listed, under 90% are singletons. Specimen: PBMCs or T cells enriched from blood (not recorded which). This clonotype was obtained from a woman aged 55-75 years who had recovered from COVID-19.

This CDR3 reads CASSYSMGTALNIQYF. CDR3 DNA sequence: TGTGCCAGCAGTTACTCGATGGGCACGGCTTTAAACATTCAGTACTTC. This chain links TRBV6-5 with TRBJ2-4; no reliable D call. Trimming took 0 bases from V and 6 from J, leaving 15 bases between them. This CDR3 contains 16 residues. Germline CDR1 and CDR2: MNHEY and SVGAGI.